The 21 T cell receptor beta chains presented below share a single source sample, sequenced in a study of blood T cell repertoires in COVID-19. The table came from immunoSEQ multiplex PCR; TCRdb's copy has only in-frame clones and leaves some out. The repertoire consists of about 280,000 clones, with about 88% occurring once and the leading ten covering around 11%. The sequenced sample consisted of peripheral blood. The receptors stem from a woman in her thirties with COVID-19, enrolled during active disease.

V and J are TRBV24-1 and TRBJ2-2, with D uncertain. V dropped 4 bases and J dropped 2 bases, with 7 bases sitting between them. CDR1 and CDR2 (germline): KGHDR, SFDVKD. The CDR3 runs 14 residues. The CDR3 loop is CATSDLPNTGELFF. As DNA, the CDR3 is TGTGCCACCAGTGACCTACCAAACACCGGGGAGCTGTTTTTT.

The chain recombines TRBV7-9 with TRBJ2-3; D is undetermined. Germline V gives CDR1 SEHNR, CDR2 FQNEAQ (reference sequence). V gave up 1 base and J gave up 1 base, with 6 bases separating them. This CDR3 has 14 residues. DNA of the CDR3: TGTGCCAGCAGCTTAGTTCCGGGCACAGATACGCAGTATTTT. Amino acid sequence: CASSLVPGTDTQYF. Filled out from reference TRBV7-9 and TRBJ2-3, the complete variable domain reads DTGVSQNPRHKITKRGQNVTFRCDPISEHNRLYWYRQTLGQGPEFLTYFQNEAQLEKSRLLSDRFSAERPKGSFSTLEIQRTEQGDSAMYLCASSLVPGTDTQYFGPGTRLTVL.

The chain uses TRBV9 and TRBJ2-5; D not certain. CDR1 is SGDLS and CDR2 is YYNGEE in the germline V gene. Trimming shortened V by 0 bases and J by 0 bases, and 6 bases separated the two germline ends. CDR3 length: 14 residues. The CDR3 coding sequence is TGTGCCAGCAGCGTAGCCGGGTACCAAGAGACCCAGTACTTC. Protein product: CASSVAGYQETQYF.

The chain has TRBV11-3 and TRBJ2-1; TRBD2 matches at 8 bases. Germline V gives CDR1 SGHNT, CDR2 YENEEA. The junction had 8 bases not matched to a gene; V was cut back by 5 bases and J by 5 bases. This CDR3 has 15 amino acids. The DNA for the CDR3 is TGTGCCAGCAGCGACAGAGGCGGGGGGAACAATGAGCAGTTCTTC. Protein product: CASSDRGGGNNEQFF.

V gene TRBV6-6 combines with J gene TRBJ1-2, with D perhaps matching TRBD1 (5 bases). Trimming removed 0 bases from V and 3 bases from J, with 8 bases in between. This CDR3 region has 14 residues. Germline CDR1 is MNHNY and CDR2 is SVGAGI (reference sequence). Here the CDR3 DNA reads TGTGCCAGCAGTTACTCGGGGCAGTACTATGGCTACACCTTC. Amino acid sequence: CASSYSGQYYGYTF.

The chain recombines TRBV3-1 (or the pseudogene TRBV3-2) with TRBJ2-7; 16 positions agree with TRBD2. With 3 bases clipped from V and 7 bases from J, the junction kept 12 bases outside the gene matches. Germline CDR1 reads LGHDT; CDR2 reads YNNKEL (reference sequence). The CDR3 runs 18 residues. The CDR3 sequence is CASSQRLGLAGGPREQYF. The CDR3, as DNA: TGTGCCAGCAGCCAGCGGTTGGGACTAGCGGGAGGGCCAAGGGAGCAGTACTTC.

The CDR3 DNA follows: TGTGCCAGCAGCTCTGGACTAGCGGGAGTAAGGGACAATGAGCAGTTCTTC. It specifies CASSSGLAGVRDNEQFF. The chain recombines TRBV7-9 with TRBJ2-1; 13 nucleotides match TRBD2. Germline lookup yields CDR1 SEHNR and CDR2 FQNEAQ (reference sequence). V was clipped by 4 bases and J by 5 bases; unmatched bases: 8. The CDR3 is 17 amino acids.

The chain couples TRBV18 to TRBJ2-7; 8 bases match TRBD2. CDR1 KGHSH and CDR2 LQKENI come from the germline V gene. CDR3 size: 14 residues. V gave up 6 bases and J gave up 4 bases; unmatched junction bases: 8. CDR3 nucleotides: TGTGCCAGCTCCACCGGGACTAGTGGTTACGAGCAGTACTTC. Amino acid sequence: CASSTGTSGYEQYF.

This clone has just one count. This chain uses TRBV10-1 with TRBJ2-2, with D possibly TRBD1 on 6 matching bases. The CDR3 length is 15 residues. Germline values: CDR1 WNHNN, CDR2 SYGVQD (reference sequence). Trimming removed 3 bases from V and 3 bases from J, with 11 bases in between. The CDR3 reads CASSEGQPDTGELFF. In DNA, the CDR3 is TGCGCCAGCAGTGAAGGACAGCCGGACACCGGGGAGCTGTTTTTT.

J is TRBJ2-1 and V is TRBV28; D possibly corresponds to TRBD1 (6 bases). The CDR3 length is 16 residues. CDR1 is MDHEN, CDR2 SYDVKM, per germline. Trimming shortened V by 4 bases and J by 0 bases, and 13 bases separated the two germline ends. CDR3 in amino acids: CASSSQQGFSYNEQFF. The CDR3 nucleotides are TGTGCCAGCAGTTCTCAGCAGGGGTTCTCCTACAATGAGCAGTTCTTC.

The rearrangement links TRBV11-3 to TRBJ2-7, with 7 bases lining up with TRBD2. The CDR3 spans 14 residues. J lost 5 bases, V lost 5 bases, and 9 bases had no gene match. Germline CDR1 is SGHNT and CDR2 is YENEEA. The CDR3 coding sequence is TGTGCCAGCAGCCCTCGGGGCGGGAGACACGAGCAGTACTTC. Its translation is CASSPRGGRHEQYF.

The chain employs TRBV18 and TRBJ2-4; no firm D call. V was cut by 5 bases and J by 0 bases, with 14 bases left in between. The length of the CDR3 is 16 residues. Germline V CDR1 and CDR2: KGHSH, LQKENI. The CDR3 DNA follows: TGTGCCAGCTCAAGTATAACAACGCTAGCCAAAAACATTCAGTACTTC. This sequence encodes CASSSITTLAKNIQYF.

The rearrangement links TRBV10-3 to TRBJ1-2, with a possible D match to TRBD1 (5 bases). In germline, CDR1 is ENHRY, CDR2 SYGVKD. This CDR3 contains 14 residues. The V gene lost 0 bases and the J gene lost 7 bases, with 12 bases spanning the gap. The CDR3 DNA follows: TGTGCCATCAGTGAGTCGGGGGGGGTATTTGGCTACACCTTC. This translates into CAISESGGVFGYTF.

The CDR3 sequence is CASSQVRYTDTQYF. Written as DNA, the CDR3 is TGTGCCAGCAGCCAAGTACGCTACACAGATACGCAGTATTTT. V and J are TRBV4-2 and TRBJ2-3; no clear D. V was cut by 1 base and J by 2 bases, with 7 bases left in between. CDR3 length: 14 residues. CDR1 and CDR2 (germline): LGHNA, YNFKEQ.

The V call is TRBV4-1, the J call TRBJ1-6; 8 bases are shared with TRBD1. CDR1 is MGHRA and CDR2 is YSYEKL in the germline V gene. CDR3 size: 16 residues. Germline trimming cut 0 bases from V and 7 bases from J; bases unmatched to any gene: 5. For the CDR3, the DNA is TGCGCCAGCAGCCAAGATCTCGGGACAGGCAATTCACCCCTCCACTTT. It encodes CASSQDLGTGNSPLHF.

The chain uses TRBV3-1 (or the pseudogene TRBV3-2) and TRBJ2-2; 13 bases fit TRBD2. The CDR3 contains 18 residues. Looked up from germline, CDR1 is LGHDT and CDR2 is YNNKEL (reference sequence). J was trimmed by 7 bases and V by 5 bases; bases with no gene match: 13. CDR3 amino acids: CASSKGLAGAVWSGELFF. CDR3 in DNA: TGTGCCAGCAGCAAAGGACTAGCGGGAGCCGTATGGAGCGGGGAGCTGTTTTTT.

The J gene is TRBJ2-1, the V gene TRBV10-1; D unclear. Germline-derived CDR1 and CDR2 are WNHNN and SYGVQD (reference sequence). Deletions cut 0 bases from V and 6 bases from J, with 6 bases between. The CDR3 runs 13 residues. CDR3 nucleotide sequence: TGCGCCAGCAGTGAGTCACAGAGCAATGAGCAGTTCTTC. This sequence encodes CASSESQSNEQFF.

As to this clone: Other DNA sequences of this sample code for an identical CDR3. The V call is TRBV27, the J call TRBJ2-1; the match to TRBD1 covers 11 bases. The length of the CDR3 is 15 residues. The germline V gene has CDR1 MNHEY and CDR2 SMNVEV (reference sequence). The V gene end was trimmed by 5 bases and the J gene end by 3 bases; junction bases not matched to a gene: 3. CDR3 loop: CASSLGTGGYNEQFF. The CDR3 coding sequence is TGTGCCAGCAGTCTTGGGACAGGGGGCTACAATGAGCAGTTCTTC.

This rearrangement joins TRBV28 to TRBJ1-3; maybe TRBD1 (5 bases). Per the germline V gene, CDR1 is MDHEN and CDR2 is SYDVKM. The V end lost 3 bases, the J end lost 2 bases, and 14 bases lay between the germline ends. The CDR3 length is 16 residues. CDR3 sequence reads: CASSFGGGAAGNTIYF. The CDR3, as DNA: TGTGCCAGCAGTTTCGGCGGGGGAGCCGCTGGAAACACCATATATTTT.

The chain uses TRBV18 and TRBJ2-1; D is possibly TRBD1 (6 bases). The germline gives CDR1 KGHSH, CDR2 LQKENI. This CDR3 is built from 15 residues. The V end was cut by 6 bases, the J end by 4 bases, with 16 bases between. CDR3 in amino acids: CASSFGAGAYNEQFF. CDR3 coding DNA: TGTGCCAGCTCGTTCGGGGCAGGGGCTTACAATGAGCAGTTCTTC.

The chain's CDR3 is CASSVGLAGAQEQYF. The DNA of the CDR3 is TGTGCCAGCAGCGTGGGACTAGCGGGAGCCCAAGAGCAGTACTTC. The V call is TRBV5-6, the J call TRBJ2-7; 14 bases agree with TRBD2. The CDR3 runs 15 residues. J gave up 7 bases and V 4 bases, and 7 bases lay outside the gene matches. Germline V gene sequence: CDR1 SGHDT, CDR2 YYEEEE.